The table lists the clone carrying this T cell receptor (beta chain) with a few counts. As yet, its antigen is unknown. The CDR3 goes on 3 residues after the read ends, and that part is filled in from the germline J gene. This sample is drawn from a study of T cell clonality in common variable immunodeficiency. Study-level findings and limits: Common variable immunodeficiency TCR beta sequences reportedly had fewer deletions and N-nucleotide insertions. Patient heterogeneity in the CVID cohort limited correlations between repertoire features and clinical complications.

The CDR3 spans 14 residues. V was shortened by 6 bases and J by 1 base, with 12 bases between the two germline ends. Germline CDR1 SGHTA, CDR2 FQGNSA. For at least one year, all CVID subjects received replacement immunoglobulin. Only in-frame clones appear in the TCRdb table, and some are missing; sequencing was by immunoSEQ multiplex PCR. Altogether about 20,000 clones were found in the sample, and no singletons occur. J is TRBJ2-5 and V is TRBV7-2, with D tentatively TRBD2 (6 bases). The sample comprised peripheral blood mononuclear cells. The clonotype was recovered from a human donor with common variable immunodeficiency. The CDR3 is CASSKGGIQETQYF. Incomplete CDR3 DNA: TGTGCCAGCAGTAAAGGCGGGATCCAAGAGACC.